Below are 27 T cell receptor beta chains sequenced from a single sample in a study of blood T cell repertoires in COVID-19. Libraries were prepared by immunoSEQ multiplex PCR; TCRdb keeps only in-frame clonotypes and omits some of them. The profile shows about 160,000 clones, 85% to 95% of them singletons. Sequences were obtained from peripheral blood. The receptors derive from a woman aged 50 to 60 with acute or convalescent COVID-19.

CDR3 DNA: TGCGCCAGCAGAGGGCGCATTGCGGGGTCCAAAAACATTCAGTACTTC. Its protein is CASRGRIAGSKNIQYF. The V and J genes are TRBV4-1 and TRBJ2-4; the D gene is possibly TRBD2 (6 bases). Germline lookup yields CDR1 MGHRA and CDR2 YSYEKL. This CDR3 is built from 16 residues. Trimming pared 6 bases from V and 2 bases from J, leaving 17 bases between.

This chain connects TRBV5-8 to TRBJ1-2; possible D gene TRBD1, 5 bases. V lost 2 bases and J 8 bases, leaving 19 bases between the germline ends. The CDR3 has 15 amino acids. CDR1 is SGHTS and CDR2 is YDEGEE in the germline V gene. The CDR3 sequence: CASSFNTGTPQGYTF. The CDR3 DNA reads as TGTGCCAGCAGCTTCAACACCGGGACTCCGCAAGGCTACACCTTC. Complete variable domain (other parts from reference TRBV5-8 and TRBJ1-2): EAGVTQSPTHLIKTRGQQATLRCSPISGHTSVYWYQQALGLGLQFLLWYDEGEERNRGNFPPRFSGRQFPNYSSELNVNALELEDSALYLCASSFNTGTPQGYTFGSGTRLTVV.

This chain connects TRBV19 to TRBJ2-3, with 9 bases that match TRBD1. Germline assignment: CDR1 LNHDA and CDR2 SQIVND (reference sequence). The CDR3 extends over 15 amino acids. V shed 6 bases and J 5 bases; nucleotides not matched to a gene: 9. In DNA form, the CDR3 reads TGTGCCAGTAGCCCCGGACAGGGGATAGGAGATACGCAGTATTTT. Translated: CASSPGQGIGDTQYF.

The V and J genes are TRBV7-8 and TRBJ2-7, with TRBD1 identical over 7 bases. The junction had 6 bases not matched to a gene; V was cut back by 8 bases and J by 2 bases. The CDR3 covers 13 residues. CDR1 SGHVS and CDR2 FQNEAQ come from the germline V gene. The CDR3 DNA reads as TGTGCCAGCCTTGGGACAGATACCTACGAGCAGTACTTC. This gives the protein CASLGTDTYEQYF.

This clone was picked up one time. The chain is built from TRBV3-1 (or the pseudogene TRBV3-2) and TRBJ2-3, with no clear D. V shed 6 bases and J shed 5 bases, with 6 bases lying between them. The CDR3 covers 11 residues. Per the germline V gene, CDR1 is LGHDT and CDR2 is YNNKEL (reference sequence). The CDR3 spells CASSPGDTQYF. DNA of the CDR3: TGTGCCAGCAGTCCGGGAGATACGCAGTATTTT.

This clone turned up a few times. This chain connects TRBV11-2 to TRBJ2-7; 15 positions agree with TRBD2. The CDR3 length is 19 residues. The junction had 9 bases not matched to a gene; V was cut back by 1 base and J by 2 bases. Germline CDR1 is SGHAT and CDR2 is FQNNGV. CDR3 DNA: TGTGCCAGCAGCTTAGGGGGGACTAGCGGGAGGCCGACCCCCTACGAGCAGTACTTC. Its translation: CASSLGGTSGRPTPYEQYF. Full variable domain (rest looked up from reference TRBV11-2 and TRBJ2-7): EAGVAQSPRYKIIEKRQSVAFWCNPISGHATLYWYQQILGQGPKLLIQFQNNGVVDDSQLPKDRFSAERLKGVDSTLKIQPAKLEDSAVYLCASSLGGTSGRPTPYEQYFGPGTRLTVT.

The chain joins TRBV28 to TRBJ2-1, with TRBD2 matching over 9 bases. The CDR3 sequence is 17 residues long. V dropped 6 bases and J dropped 0; count of bases not matched to a gene: 9. Germline V gene data show CDR1 as MDHEN and CDR2 as SYDVKM. CDR3 region: CASRPASGKSSYNEQFF. The CDR3 DNA reads as TGTGCCAGCAGGCCTGCTAGCGGGAAGTCCTCCTACAATGAGCAGTTCTTC. The variable domain in full, completed from reference TRBV28 and TRBJ2-1, reads DVKVTQSSRYLVKRTGEKVFLECVQDMDHENMFWYRQDPGLGLRLIYFSYDVKMKEKGDIPEGYSVSREKKERFSLILESASTNQTSMYLCASRPASGKSSYNEQFFGPGTRLTVL.

V usage is TRBV4-3 and J usage is TRBJ2-1, with 8 bases that match TRBD2. Germline loops: CDR1 LGHNA, CDR2 YSLEER. CDR3 size: 14 residues. V was pared by 4 bases and J by 8 bases, with 7 bases of the junction left unmatched. The CDR3 spells CASSPGLGGYEQFF. The CDR3 nucleotides are TGCGCCAGCAGCCCGGGACTAGGGGGATATGAGCAGTTCTTC.

V and J are TRBV28 and TRBJ1-2; D not resolved. Germline loops: CDR1 MDHEN, CDR2 SYDVKM. The CDR3 runs to 17 residues. V gave up 3 bases and J gave up 5 bases, with 22 bases separating them. The CDR3, as DNA: TGTGCCAGCAGTTTCCCCCCTCCGAGAAGGTTCGGGTATGGCTACACCTTC. Translation: CASSFPPPRRFGYGYTF.

This clone was observed a few times. The V and J genes are TRBV5-1 and TRBJ2-3; 11 positions agree with TRBD1. The CDR3 runs 15 residues. V was clipped by 2 bases and J by 3 bases; unmatched bases: 2. CDR1 and CDR2 from the germline V gene are SGHRS and YFSETQ. This chain's CDR3 is CASSFGTGGTDTQYF. Here the CDR3 DNA reads TGCGCCAGCAGCTTTGGGACAGGGGGGACAGATACGCAGTATTTT. The full variable domain, completed using reference TRBV5-1 and TRBJ2-3, is KAGVTQTPRYLIKTRGQQVTLSCSPISGHRSVSWYQQTPGQGLQFLFEYFSETQRNKGNFPGRFSGRQFSNSRSEMNVSTLELGDSALYLCASSFGTGGTDTQYFGPGTRLTVL.

The rearrangement uses TRBV9 and TRBJ1-1; tentative D call: TRBD1 (6 bases). Trimming shortened V by 2 bases and J by 2 bases, and 19 bases separated the two germline ends. The germline CDR1 and CDR2 sequences are SGDLS and YYNGEE. The CDR3 covers 17 residues. The CDR3 region has the DNA TGTGCCAGCAGCGTGCAGGCCGGGACACTCATAAACACTGAAGCTTTCTTT. It codes for CASSVQAGTLINTEAFF. The variable domain in full, with the rest retrieved from reference TRBV9 and TRBJ1-1, is DSGVTQTPKHLITATGQRVTLRCSPRSGDLSVYWYQQSLDQGLQFLIQYYNGEERAKGNILERFSAQQFPDLHSELNLSSLELGDSALYFCASSVQAGTLINTEAFFGQGTRLTVV.

The chain links TRBV7-9 to TRBJ2-1; TRBD2 aligns across 11 bases. The germline CDR1 and CDR2 sequences are SEHNR and FQNEAQ (reference sequence). The V gene end was trimmed by 5 bases and the J gene end by 3 bases; junction bases not matched to a gene: 3. The CDR3 contains 15 residues. The CDR3 spells CASSLTSGIYNEQFF. The CDR3 DNA reads TGTGCCAGCAGCCTGACTAGCGGGATCTACAATGAGCAGTTCTTC.

V gene TRBV18 combines with J gene TRBJ1-4; D possibly corresponds to TRBD1 (5 bases). Between the trimmed V and J ends, which lost 2 bases and 8 bases, there was a span of 12 bases. Looked up from germline, CDR1 is KGHSH and CDR2 is LQKENI. This CDR3 contains 14 residues. CDR3 sequence (DNA): TGTGCCAGCTCACCAAGAGGAGGGGAAGAAAAACTGTTTTTT. Its protein is CASSPRGGEEKLFF.

The chain combines TRBV10-2 with TRBJ2-7; 8 bases match TRBD1. With 3 bases clipped from V and 4 bases from J, the junction kept 8 bases outside the gene matches. The CDR3 consists of 15 residues. Germline V CDR1 and CDR2: WSHSY, SAAADI. The CDR3 region has the DNA TGCGCCAGCAGTGATCGGGACAGGACCTATTACGAGCAGTACTTC. This codes for CASSDRDRTYYEQYF.

V gene TRBV7-3 combines with J gene TRBJ2-3; D is perhaps TRBD2 (6 bases). The germline CDR1 and CDR2 sequences are SGHTA and FQGTGA. The germline V and J ends were trimmed by 5 bases and 3 bases, with 21 bases remaining between them. This CDR3 has 17 residues. The CDR3 protein is CASSLTGRGGGTDTQYF. In DNA form, the CDR3 reads TGTGCCAGCAGCCTCACCGGACGGGGAGGCGGGACAGATACGCAGTATTTT. Full variable domain (rest looked up from reference TRBV7-3 and TRBJ2-3): GAGVSQTPSNKVTEKGKYVELRCDPISGHTALYWYRQSLGQGPEFLIYFQGTGAADDSGLPNDRFFAVRPEGSVSTLKIQRTERGDSAVYLCASSLTGRGGGTDTQYFGPGTRLTVL.

The chain couples TRBV5-1 to TRBJ2-1, with TRBD2 matching over 11 bases. The germline gives CDR1 SGHRS, CDR2 YFSETQ. The CDR3 is 14 residues long. V trimming: 2 bases; J trimming: 6 bases; junction bases outside the gene matches: 1. This CDR3 is CASSFGTSGNEQFF. The CDR3 DNA sequence: TGCGCCAGCAGCTTCGGGACTAGCGGCAATGAGCAGTTCTTC. Based on the CDR3 plus reference TRBV5-1 and TRBJ2-1, the full variable domain is KAGVTQTPRYLIKTRGQQVTLSCSPISGHRSVSWYQQTPGQGLQFLFEYFSETQRNKGNFPGRFSGRQFSNSRSEMNVSTLELGDSALYLCASSFGTSGNEQFFGPGTRLTVL.

V is TRBV6-2 or TRBV6-3 and J is TRBJ2-1; 7 bases agree with TRBD2. The ends lost 5 bases at V and 0 bases at J; junction bases unmatched: 10. The CDR3 has 17 residues. Germline values: CDR1 MNHEY, CDR2 SVGEGT. The DNA of the CDR3 is TGTGCCAGCAGTCGGACTAGGGATCGGAGCTCCTACAATGAGCAGTTCTTC. Translated: CASSRTRDRSSYNEQFF.

The chain joins TRBV9 to TRBJ2-1, with 16 bases aligning to TRBD2. V lost 0 bases and J lost 8; bases outside the gene matches: 2. Germline CDR1 and CDR2: SGDLS and YYNGEE. This CDR3 region has 16 residues. For the CDR3, the DNA is TGTGCCAGCAGCGTAGCCGGGACTAGCGGGGGGGATGAGCAGTTCTTC. Its translation is CASSVAGTSGGDEQFF.

The chain employs TRBV7-9 and TRBJ2-3; 13 bases match TRBD2. The germline CDR1 and CDR2 sequences are SEHNR and FQNEAQ (reference sequence). The CDR3 length is 16 residues. The V segment lost 1 base and the J segment 6 bases; nucleotides outside the gene matches: 4. For the CDR3, the DNA is TGTGCCAGCAGCTTAGGGAGGACTAGCGGGGGTGATACGCAGTATTTT. It codes for CASSLGRTSGGDTQYF.

The chain uses TRBV5-1 and TRBJ2-5; TRBD1 might be the D (6 bases). The CDR3 is 13 amino acids. The V end lost 2 bases, the J end lost 2 bases, and 7 bases lay between the germline ends. Per germline, CDR1 SGHRS and CDR2 YFSETQ. CDR3 sequence reads: CASSFQGQETQYF. In DNA form, the CDR3 reads TGCGCCAGCAGCTTCCAGGGGCAAGAGACCCAGTACTTC.

V usage is TRBV19 and J usage is TRBJ2-2, with TRBD2 matching over 7 bases. J gave up 7 bases and V 10 bases, and 15 bases lay outside the gene matches. Germline CDR1 reads LNHDA; CDR2 reads SQIVND (reference sequence). This CDR3 comprises 15 residues. CDR3 protein: CATAPNLAAGGELFF. The DNA for the CDR3 is TGTGCCACTGCCCCCAATCTAGCGGCGGGCGGGGAGCTGTTTTTT. The full variable domain, in which reference TRBV19 and TRBJ2-2 provide the parts outside the CDR3, is DGGITQSPKYLFRKEGQNVTLSCEQNLNHDAMYWYRQDPGQGLRLIYYSQIVNDFQKGDIAEGYSVSREKKESFPLTVTSAQKNPTAFYLCATAPNLAAGGELFFGEGSRLTVL.

This rearrangement joins TRBV28 to TRBJ1-2, with a possible D match to TRBD1 (5 bases). The length of the CDR3 is 15 residues. From germline, CDR1 is MDHEN and CDR2 SYDVKM. V was shortened by 3 bases and J by 6 bases, with 17 bases between the two germline ends. The CDR3 loop reads CASSFGQGGRNGYTF. The CDR3 coding sequence is TGTGCCAGCAGTTTTGGGCAGGGAGGGAGGAATGGCTACACCTTC.

This clone was observed a handful of times. This sequence joins TRBV2 and TRBJ1-2; D is possibly TRBD1 (5 bases). The CDR3 consists of 14 residues. V lost 4 bases and J lost 5, with 14 bases in between. Per germline, CDR1 SNHLY and CDR2 FYNNEI. CDR3 protein: CASSAPGNVYGYTF. CDR3 sequence (DNA): TGTGCCAGCAGTGCGCCAGGGAATGTGTATGGCTACACCTTC.

This clone was recorded once. The rearrangement links TRBV19 to TRBJ2-5, with 9 bases identical to TRBD2. The J segment lost 6 bases and the V segment lost 3 bases, leaving 8 bases of the junction unmatched. Germline V gene data show CDR1 as LNHDA and CDR2 as SQIVND (reference sequence). The CDR3 totals 15 residues. CDR3: CASSIGVAGAQTQYF. The CDR3 coding sequence is TGTGCCAGTAGTATCGGGGTAGCGGGAGCTCAGACCCAGTACTTC.

V and J are TRBV3-1 (or the pseudogene TRBV3-2) and TRBJ2-7; possibly TRBD2 for D (6 bases). CDR1 and CDR2 (germline): LGHDT, YNNKEL (reference sequence). The CDR3 totals 14 residues. V lost 4 bases and J 2 bases, leaving 12 bases between the germline ends. CDR3 in amino acids: CASSPFGGTYEQYF. Here the CDR3 DNA reads TGTGCCAGCAGCCCCTTCGGAGGGACCTACGAGCAGTACTTC.

The chain couples TRBV7-8 to TRBJ2-3; tentatively, D is TRBD2 (6 bases). The V end was cut by 3 bases, the J end by 2 bases, with 9 bases between. CDR1 and CDR2 (germline): SGHVS, FQNEAQ. This CDR3 spans 14 amino acids. The CDR3 loop is CASSFGGITDTQYF. The CDR3 bases are TGTGCCAGCAGCTTCGGAGGGATCACAGATACGCAGTATTTT.

This clone occurred once. The chain employs TRBV3-1 (or the pseudogene TRBV3-2) and TRBJ2-1; TRBD2 might be the D (5 bases). This CDR3 region has 16 residues. Germline assignment: CDR1 LGHDT and CDR2 YNNKEL (reference sequence). The V end lost 1 base, the J end lost 5 bases, and 15 bases lay between the germline ends. The CDR3 coding sequence is TGTGCCAGCAGCCAAGCCGGGGTTGATCAACACAATGAGCAGTTCTTC. It translates to CASSQAGVDQHNEQFF.